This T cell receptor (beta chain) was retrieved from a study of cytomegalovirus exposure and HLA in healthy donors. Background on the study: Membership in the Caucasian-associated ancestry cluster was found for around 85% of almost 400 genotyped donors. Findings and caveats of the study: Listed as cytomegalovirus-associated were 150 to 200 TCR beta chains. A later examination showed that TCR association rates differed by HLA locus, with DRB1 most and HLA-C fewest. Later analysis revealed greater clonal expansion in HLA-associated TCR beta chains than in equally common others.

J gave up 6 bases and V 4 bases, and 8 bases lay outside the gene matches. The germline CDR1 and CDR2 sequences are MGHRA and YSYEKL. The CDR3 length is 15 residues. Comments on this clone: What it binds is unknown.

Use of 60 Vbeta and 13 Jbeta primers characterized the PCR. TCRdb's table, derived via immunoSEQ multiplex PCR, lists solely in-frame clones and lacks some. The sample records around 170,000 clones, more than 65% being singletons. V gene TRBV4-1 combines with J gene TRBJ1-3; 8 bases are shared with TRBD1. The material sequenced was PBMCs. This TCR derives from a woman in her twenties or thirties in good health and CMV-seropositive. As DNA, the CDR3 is TGCGCCAGCAGCCGATCTACAGGGGGGGAAAACACCATATATTTT. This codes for CASSRSTGGENTIYF.